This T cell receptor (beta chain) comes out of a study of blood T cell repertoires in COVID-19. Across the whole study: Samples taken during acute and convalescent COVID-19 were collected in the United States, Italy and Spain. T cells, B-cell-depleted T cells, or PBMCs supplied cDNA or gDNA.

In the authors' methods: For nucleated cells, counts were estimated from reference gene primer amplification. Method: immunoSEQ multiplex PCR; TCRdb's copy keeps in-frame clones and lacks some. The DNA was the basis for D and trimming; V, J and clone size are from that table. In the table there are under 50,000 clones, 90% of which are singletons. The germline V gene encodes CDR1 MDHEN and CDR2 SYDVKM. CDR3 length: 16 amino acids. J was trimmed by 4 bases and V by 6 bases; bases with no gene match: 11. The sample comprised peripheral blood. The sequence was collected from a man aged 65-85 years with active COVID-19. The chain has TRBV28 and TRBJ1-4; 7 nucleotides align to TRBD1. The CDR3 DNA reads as TGTGCCAGCAGCAACCCCACAGGGGCCCTTAATGAAAAACTGTTTTTT. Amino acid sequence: CASSNPTGALNEKLFF. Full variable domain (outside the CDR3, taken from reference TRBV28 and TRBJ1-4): DVKVTQSSRYLVKRTGEKVFLECVQDMDHENMFWYRQDPGLGLRLIYFSYDVKMKEKGDIPEGYSVSREKKERFSLILESASTNQTSMYLCASSNPTGALNEKLFFGSGTQLSVL.